The sample holds many counts of the clone carrying this TCR beta chain. Its antigen is as yet unknown. For TCRbeta, the library was prepared with unique molecular identifiers. TCRdb processed the PCR reads anew with MiXCR; each CDR3 protein has one entry. This sample carries over 200,000 distinct CDR3 sequences, 11% of them seen once, and the ten largest clones take approximately 30%. The data were obtained in a study of T-cell reconstitution after alpha-beta-depleted transplantation in children. The study, taken as a whole, reports: Diversity and T-cell counts at one year after transplant derived mostly from new T cells. Reportedly, roughly two months post-transplant, alpha-beta T cells arose from several hundred expanded graft clones. Surviving recipient T cells and thymic progenitors accounted for the high day-60 TCRbeta diversity observed in some patients.

The sequencing used PBMCs, collected before TCRalphabeta/CD19-depleted stem cell transplant. This receptor was identified in a child younger than two with acute myeloid leukemia, due to receive a stem cell transplant.

CDR3 loop: CASSQRGGGYTF. The CDR3 region has the DNA TGTGCCAGCAGCCAAAGAGGGGGTGGCTACACCTTC. This chain links TRBV11-2 with TRBJ1-2, with D possibly being TRBD1 (6 bases). The germline V and J ends were trimmed by 5 bases and 7 bases, with 11 bases remaining between them. Per the germline V gene, CDR1 is SGHAT and CDR2 is FQNNGV. The CDR3 consists of 12 residues.